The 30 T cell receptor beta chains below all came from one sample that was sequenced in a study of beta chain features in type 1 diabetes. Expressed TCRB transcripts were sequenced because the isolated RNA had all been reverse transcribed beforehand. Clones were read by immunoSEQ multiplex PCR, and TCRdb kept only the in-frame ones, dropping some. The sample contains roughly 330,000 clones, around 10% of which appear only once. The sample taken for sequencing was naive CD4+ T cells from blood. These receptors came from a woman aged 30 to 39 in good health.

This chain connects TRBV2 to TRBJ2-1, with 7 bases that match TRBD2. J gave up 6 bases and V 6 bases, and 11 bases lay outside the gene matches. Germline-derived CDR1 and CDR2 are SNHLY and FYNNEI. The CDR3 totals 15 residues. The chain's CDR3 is CASRARGLVGNEQFF. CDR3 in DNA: TGTGCCAGCAGAGCACGCGGACTAGTGGGCAATGAGCAGTTCTTC.

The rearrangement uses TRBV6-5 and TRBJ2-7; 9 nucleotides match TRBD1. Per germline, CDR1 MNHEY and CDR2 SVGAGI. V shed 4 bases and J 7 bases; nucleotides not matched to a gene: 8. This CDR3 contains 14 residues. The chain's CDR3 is CASSSSGTGREQYF. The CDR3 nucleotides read TGTGCCAGCAGTTCCTCCGGGACAGGGAGAGAGCAGTACTTC.

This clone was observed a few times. The CDR3 is CAWSKGLAAYNEQFF. DNA of the CDR3: TGTGCCTGGAGTAAGGGACTAGCGGCCTACAATGAGCAGTTCTTC. The chain recombines TRBV30 with TRBJ2-1; TRBD2 aligns across 11 bases. V lost 2 bases and J lost 2; bases outside the gene matches: 2. The CDR3 contains 15 residues. Per germline, CDR1 GTSNPN and CDR2 SVGIG (reference sequence).

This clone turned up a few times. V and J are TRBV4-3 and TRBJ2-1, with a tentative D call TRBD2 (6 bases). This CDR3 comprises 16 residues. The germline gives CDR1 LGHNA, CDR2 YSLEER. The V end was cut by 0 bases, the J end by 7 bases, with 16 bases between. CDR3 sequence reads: CASSQDWRATVNEQFF. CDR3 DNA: TGCGCCAGCAGCCAAGATTGGAGGGCTACTGTAAATGAGCAGTTCTTC.

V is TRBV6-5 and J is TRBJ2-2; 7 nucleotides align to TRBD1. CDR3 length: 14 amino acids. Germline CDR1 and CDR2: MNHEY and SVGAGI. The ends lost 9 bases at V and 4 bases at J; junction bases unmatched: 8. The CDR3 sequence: CASYTGAITGELFF. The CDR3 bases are TGTGCCAGTTACACAGGGGCAATCACCGGGGAGCTGTTTTTT.

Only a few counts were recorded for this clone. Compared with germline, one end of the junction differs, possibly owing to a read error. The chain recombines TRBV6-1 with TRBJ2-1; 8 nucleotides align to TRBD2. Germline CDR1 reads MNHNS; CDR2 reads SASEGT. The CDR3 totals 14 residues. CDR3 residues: CASTEQRERVEQFF. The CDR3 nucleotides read TGTGCCAGCACTGAACAGCGGGAGAGGGTTGAGCAGTTCTTC.

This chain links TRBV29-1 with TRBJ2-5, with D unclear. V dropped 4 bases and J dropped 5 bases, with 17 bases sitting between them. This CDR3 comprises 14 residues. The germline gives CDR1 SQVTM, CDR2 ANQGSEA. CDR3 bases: TGCAGCGTTGCCCCCACACCGCCGAGGGAGACCCAGTACTTC. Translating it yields CSVAPTPPRETQYF. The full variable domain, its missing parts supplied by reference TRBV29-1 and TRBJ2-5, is SAVISQKPSRDICQRGTSLTIQCQVDSQVTMMFWYRQQPGQSLTLIATANQGSEATYESGFVIDKFPISRPNLTFSTLTVSNMSPEDSSIYLCSVAPTPPRETQYFGPGTRLLVL.

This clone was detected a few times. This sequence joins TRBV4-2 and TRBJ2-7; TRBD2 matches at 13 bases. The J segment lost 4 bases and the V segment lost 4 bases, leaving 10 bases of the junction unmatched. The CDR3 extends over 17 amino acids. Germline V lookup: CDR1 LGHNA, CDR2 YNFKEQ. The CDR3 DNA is TGTGCCAGCAGCCGACGGACTAGCGGGAGCGGGCCATACGAGCAGTACTTC. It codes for CASSRRTSGSGPYEQYF.

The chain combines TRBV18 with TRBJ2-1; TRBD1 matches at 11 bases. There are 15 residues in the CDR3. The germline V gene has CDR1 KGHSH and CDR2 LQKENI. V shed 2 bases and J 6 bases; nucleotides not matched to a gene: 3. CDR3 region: CASSPGQGAINEQFF. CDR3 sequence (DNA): TGTGCCAGCTCACCAGGACAGGGGGCGATCAATGAGCAGTTCTTC.

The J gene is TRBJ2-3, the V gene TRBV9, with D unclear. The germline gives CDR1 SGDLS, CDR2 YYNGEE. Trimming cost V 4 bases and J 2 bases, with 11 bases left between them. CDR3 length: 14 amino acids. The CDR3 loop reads CASSPRLATDTQYF. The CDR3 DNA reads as TGTGCCAGCAGCCCCCGTTTGGCCACAGATACGCAGTATTTT.

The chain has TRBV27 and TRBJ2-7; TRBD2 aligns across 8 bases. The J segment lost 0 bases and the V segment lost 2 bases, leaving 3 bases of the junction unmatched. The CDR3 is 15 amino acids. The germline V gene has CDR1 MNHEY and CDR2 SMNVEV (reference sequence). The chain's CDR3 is CASSLKAGGSYEQYF. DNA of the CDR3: TGTGCCAGCAGTTTAAAGGCGGGAGGCTCCTACGAGCAGTACTTC.

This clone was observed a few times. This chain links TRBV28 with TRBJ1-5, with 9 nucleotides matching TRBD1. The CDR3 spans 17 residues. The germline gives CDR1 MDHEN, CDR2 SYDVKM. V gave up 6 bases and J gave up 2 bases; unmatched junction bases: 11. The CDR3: CASSKTGGASRNQPQHF. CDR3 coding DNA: TGTGCCAGCAGCAAAACAGGGGGCGCATCTCGCAATCAGCCCCAGCATTTT.

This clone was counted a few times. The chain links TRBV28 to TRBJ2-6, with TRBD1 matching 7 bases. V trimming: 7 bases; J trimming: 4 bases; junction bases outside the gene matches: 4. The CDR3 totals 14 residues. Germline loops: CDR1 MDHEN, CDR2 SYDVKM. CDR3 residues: CASTTGDGANVLTF. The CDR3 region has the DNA TGTGCCAGCACCACAGGGGACGGGGCCAACGTCCTGACTTTC.

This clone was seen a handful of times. The CDR3 protein is CASSKPGQGGETQYF. The CDR3 nucleotides are TGTGCCAGCAGCAAACCGGGACAGGGTGGGGAGACCCAGTACTTC. This chain connects TRBV5-4 to TRBJ2-5; 9 nucleotides match TRBD1. Germline V CDR1 and CDR2: SGHNT, YYREEE (reference sequence). V shed 4 bases and J 5 bases; nucleotides not matched to a gene: 9. This CDR3 spans 15 amino acids.

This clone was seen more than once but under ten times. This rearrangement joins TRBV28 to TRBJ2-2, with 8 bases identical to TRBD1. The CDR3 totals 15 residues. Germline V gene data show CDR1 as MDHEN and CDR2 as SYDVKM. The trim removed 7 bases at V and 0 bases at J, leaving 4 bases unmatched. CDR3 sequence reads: CASTEDRANTGELFF. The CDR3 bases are TGTGCCAGCACCGAGGACAGGGCGAACACCGGGGAGCTGTTTTTT.

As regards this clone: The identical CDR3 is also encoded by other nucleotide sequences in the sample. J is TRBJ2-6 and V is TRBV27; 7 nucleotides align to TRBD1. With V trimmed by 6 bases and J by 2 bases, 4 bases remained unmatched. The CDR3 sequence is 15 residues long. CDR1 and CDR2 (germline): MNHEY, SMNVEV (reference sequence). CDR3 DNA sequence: TGTGCCAGCAGCCGACAGGGTGCTGGGGCCAACGTCCTGACTTTC. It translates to CASSRQGAGANVLTF.

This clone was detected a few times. The CDR3 nucleotides read TGTGCCAGCAGCCGCGGAGAAGTAAGACTCTACGAGCAGTACTTC. Residues: CASSRGEVRLYEQYF. V is TRBV14 and J is TRBJ2-7; D is ambiguous. Trimming removed 4 bases from V and 3 bases from J, with 16 bases in between. Germline values: CDR1 SGHDN, CDR2 FVKESK. This CDR3 comprises 15 residues.

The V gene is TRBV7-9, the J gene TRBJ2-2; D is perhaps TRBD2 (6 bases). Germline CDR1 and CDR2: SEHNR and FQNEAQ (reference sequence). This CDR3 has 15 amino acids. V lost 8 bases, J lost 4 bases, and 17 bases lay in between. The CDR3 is CASRPVGSGTGELFF. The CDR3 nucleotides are TGTGCCAGCCGACCGGTGGGTAGCGGCACCGGGGAGCTGTTTTTT.

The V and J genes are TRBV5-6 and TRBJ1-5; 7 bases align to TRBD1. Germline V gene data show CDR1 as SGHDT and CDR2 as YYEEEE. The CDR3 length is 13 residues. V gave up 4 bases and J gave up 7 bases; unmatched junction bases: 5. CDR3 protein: CASSEQGNQPQHF. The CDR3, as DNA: TGTGCCAGCAGCGAACAGGGGAACCAGCCCCAGCATTTT. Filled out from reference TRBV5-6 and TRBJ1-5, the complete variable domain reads DAGVTQSPTHLIKTRGQQVTLRCSPKSGHDTVSWYQQALGQGPQFIFQYYEEEERQRGNFPDRFSGHQFPNYSSELNVNALLLGDSALYLCASSEQGNQPQHFGDGTRLSIL.

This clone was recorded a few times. This CDR3 reads CASSLQGYEQFF. The CDR3 nucleotides read TGTGCCAGCAGCCTCCAGGGCTATGAGCAGTTCTTC. The chain is built from TRBV14 and TRBJ2-1; the D gene is possibly TRBD1 (5 bases). V shed 4 bases and J shed 8 bases, with 9 bases lying between them. The CDR3 has 12 residues. Germline values: CDR1 SGHDN, CDR2 FVKESK.

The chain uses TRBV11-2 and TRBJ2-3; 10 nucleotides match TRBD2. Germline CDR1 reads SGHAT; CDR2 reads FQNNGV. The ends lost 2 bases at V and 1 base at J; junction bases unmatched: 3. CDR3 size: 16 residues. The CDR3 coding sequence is TGTGCCAGCAGCTTACTCGGACTAGCGGGCACAGATACGCAGTATTTT. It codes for CASSLLGLAGTDTQYF.

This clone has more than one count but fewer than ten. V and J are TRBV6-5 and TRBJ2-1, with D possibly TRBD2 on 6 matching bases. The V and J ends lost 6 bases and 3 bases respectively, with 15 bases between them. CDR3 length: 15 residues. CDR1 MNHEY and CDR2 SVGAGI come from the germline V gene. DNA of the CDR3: TGTGCCAGCAGACCGGCTAGAGCGGGCTACAATGAGCAGTTCTTC. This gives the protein CASRPARAGYNEQFF.

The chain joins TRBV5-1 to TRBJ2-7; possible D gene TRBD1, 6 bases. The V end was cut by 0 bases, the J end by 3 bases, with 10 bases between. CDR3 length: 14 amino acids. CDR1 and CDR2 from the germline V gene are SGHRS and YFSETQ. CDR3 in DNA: TGCGCCAGCAGCTTGGAAGGGGGTTACTACGAGCAGTACTTC. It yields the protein CASSLEGGYYEQYF.

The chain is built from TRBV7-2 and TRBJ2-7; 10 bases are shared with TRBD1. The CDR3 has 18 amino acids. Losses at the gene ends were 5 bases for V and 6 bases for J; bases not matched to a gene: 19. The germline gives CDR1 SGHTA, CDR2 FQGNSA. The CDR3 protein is CASSRGTGALAGLSEQYF. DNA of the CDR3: TGTGCCAGCAGCCGCGGGACAGGGGCGTTAGCGGGACTCTCCGAGCAGTACTTC.

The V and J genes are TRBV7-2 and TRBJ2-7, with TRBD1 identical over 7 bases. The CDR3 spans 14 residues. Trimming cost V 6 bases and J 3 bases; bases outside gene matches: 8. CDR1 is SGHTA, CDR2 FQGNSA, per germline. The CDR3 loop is CASRVPDRVYEQYF. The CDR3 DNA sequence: TGTGCCAGCAGGGTGCCCGACAGGGTCTACGAGCAGTACTTC.

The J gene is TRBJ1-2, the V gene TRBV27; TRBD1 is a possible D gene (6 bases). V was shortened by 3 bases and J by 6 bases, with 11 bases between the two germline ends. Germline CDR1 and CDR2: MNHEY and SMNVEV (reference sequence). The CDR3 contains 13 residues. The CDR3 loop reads CASSFRGGNGYTF. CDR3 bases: TGTGCCAGCAGTTTCAGGGGAGGGAATGGCTACACCTTC.

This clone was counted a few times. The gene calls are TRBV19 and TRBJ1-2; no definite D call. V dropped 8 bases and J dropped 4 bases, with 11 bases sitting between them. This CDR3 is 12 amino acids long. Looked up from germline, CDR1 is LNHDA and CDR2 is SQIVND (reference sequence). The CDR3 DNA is TGTGCCAGTGCCGCGGGTGGCTATGGCTACACCTTC. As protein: CASAAGGYGYTF.

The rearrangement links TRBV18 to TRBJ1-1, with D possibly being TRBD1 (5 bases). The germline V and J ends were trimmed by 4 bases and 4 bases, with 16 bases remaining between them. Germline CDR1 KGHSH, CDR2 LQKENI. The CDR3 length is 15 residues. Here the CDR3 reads CASSREGLAVTEAFF. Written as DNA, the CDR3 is TGTGCCAGCTCACGGGAGGGGTTAGCGGTCACTGAAGCTTTCTTT.

CDR3 region: CASSQAGKRDYEQYF. In nucleotides, the CDR3 is TGTGCCAGCAGCCAAGCAGGGAAAAGGGACTACGAGCAGTACTTC. The J gene is TRBJ2-7, the V gene TRBV4-2; maybe TRBD1 (5 bases). The germline V gene has CDR1 LGHNA and CDR2 YNFKEQ. Between the trimmed V and J ends, which lost 1 base and 3 bases, there was a span of 13 bases. The CDR3 totals 15 residues.

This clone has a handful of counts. CDR3 nucleotide sequence: TGTGCCAGCAGTGCCATGACAGGGAGGTCCTACGAGCAGTACTTC. Protein: CASSAMTGRSYEQYF. The chain uses TRBV6-1 and TRBJ2-7, with a possible D match to TRBD1 (7 bases). The CDR3 is 15 amino acids. Germline V lookup: CDR1 MNHNS, CDR2 SASEGT. Trimming removed 4 bases at V and 1 base at J, with 14 bases between.